The 18 T cell receptor beta chains presented below share a single source sample, sequenced in a study of PD-1 blockade in classical Hodgkin lymphoma. Some clones are missing from TCRdb's copy, which holds only in-frame ones; the method was immunoSEQ multiplex PCR. The sample carries about 34,000 clones, 76% recorded once. Every patient was affected by relapse after autologous stem cell transplantation, while exposure to brentuximab vedotin was not uniform. Sequenced here: peripheral blood mononuclear cells (PBMCs), sampled before the second cycle of nivolumab. These receptors came from a human donor with classical Hodgkin lymphoma.

This clone appeared a few times. The chain uses TRBV6-5 and TRBJ2-3; D gene ambiguous. The CDR3 loop spans 11 amino acids. Trimming shortened V by 7 bases and J by 5 bases, and 7 bases separated the two germline ends. The germline V gene encodes CDR1 MNHEY and CDR2 SVGAGI. This CDR3 is CASNELDTQYF. Here the CDR3 DNA reads TGTGCCAGCAATGAGCTAGATACGCAGTATTTT.

The V gene is TRBV7-2, the J gene TRBJ2-3; D gene ambiguous. Deletions cut 5 bases from V and 5 bases from J, with 11 bases between. Germline values: CDR1 SGHTA, CDR2 FQGNSA. This CDR3 is 13 amino acids long. The CDR3 region is CASSGRGEDTQYF. The DNA for the CDR3 is TGTGCCAGCAGCGGACGAGGTGAAGATACGCAGTATTTT.

The V gene is TRBV5-1, the J gene TRBJ2-7; D gene unclear. V lost 3 bases and J 1 base, leaving 8 bases between the germline ends. CDR3 length: 13 amino acids. The germline gives CDR1 SGHRS, CDR2 YFSETQ. CDR3: CASSSPQSYEQYF. CDR3 sequence (DNA): TGCGCCAGCAGCTCCCCCCAATCCTACGAGCAGTACTTC.

This chain uses TRBV7-2 with TRBJ2-3; no reliable D call. Germline CDR1 SGHTA, CDR2 FQGNSA. This CDR3 spans 14 amino acids. The V end was cut by 8 bases, the J end by 0 bases, with 12 bases between. The CDR3 sequence: CASVSPGSTDTQYF. DNA of the CDR3: TGTGCCAGCGTCAGTCCGGGTAGCACAGATACGCAGTATTTT.

This clone was recorded once. CDR3 nucleotides: TGTGCCAGCAGCCCTGACAGGAATCAGCCCCAGCATTTT. Its translation: CASSPDRNQPQHF. The chain carries TRBV7-2 and TRBJ1-5; weak D call: TRBD1 (6 bases). From germline, CDR1 is SGHTA and CDR2 FQGNSA. The length of the CDR3 is 13 residues. V lost 5 bases to trimming and J lost 4 bases, with 9 bases between them.

The rearrangement links TRBV6-6 to TRBJ1-3; D not resolved. This CDR3 is built from 15 residues. Trimming cost V 6 bases and J 0 bases, with 12 bases left between them. Germline V lookup: CDR1 MNHNY, CDR2 SVGAGI (reference sequence). The CDR3 region has the DNA TGTGCCAGCAGACCGGTGGGGAGCTCTGGAAACACCATATATTTT. It translates to CASRPVGSSGNTIYF.

The chain employs TRBV11-2 and TRBJ2-7; D remains unclear. CDR1 and CDR2 (germline): SGHAT, FQNNGV. Trimming left V 5 bases short and J 1 base short, with 12 bases between. The CDR3 length is 14 residues. The CDR3 sequence is CASSPVDISYEQYF. Here the CDR3 DNA reads TGTGCCAGCAGCCCAGTGGATATTTCCTACGAGCAGTACTTC.

A word on this clone: Germline and junction disagree at one end, which may indicate a read error. The chain couples TRBV15 to TRBJ2-2; D is undetermined. This CDR3 is 14 amino acids long. Germline V gene sequence: CDR1 LNHNV, CDR2 YYDKDF (reference sequence). DNA for the CDR3: TGTGCCACCACCAGAGATCTAAACACCGGGGAGCTGTTTTTT. Translated: CATTRDLNTGELFF.

Of note for this clone: At one boundary the junction diverges from the germline segment, which might be a read error. This chain uses TRBV18 with TRBJ1-1; TRBD1 might be the D (6 bases). Looked up from germline, CDR1 is KGHSH and CDR2 is LQKENI. The CDR3 spans 15 residues. This CDR3 reads CASSPQGGDDTEAFF. The CDR3 bases are TGTGCCAGCTCCCCACAGGGAGGCGACGACACTGAAGCTTTCTTT.

J is TRBJ1-4 and V is TRBV4-3; D possibly corresponds to TRBD1 (6 bases). This CDR3 has 15 amino acids. CDR1 and CDR2 (germline): LGHNA, YSLEER. Trimming cost V 3 bases and J 0 bases, with 8 bases left between them. The CDR3 region has the DNA TGCGCCAGCAGCCAGGGGACATCAACTAATGAAAAACTGTTTTTT. Protein product: CASSQGTSTNEKLFF.

The rearrangement uses TRBV5-5 and TRBJ2-3, with D perhaps being TRBD1 or TRBD2 (5 bases each). Germline values: CDR1 SGHKS, CDR2 YYEKEE (reference sequence). The CDR3 is 15 residues long. V lost 4 bases and J lost 9, with 21 bases in between. The CDR3 sequence is CASSGVGGTPGTQYF. DNA for the CDR3: TGTGCCAGCAGCGGGGTAGGTGGGACCCCAGGGACGCAGTATTTT. The full variable domain, rest sourced from reference TRBV5-5 and TRBJ2-3, is DAGVTQSPTHLIKTRGQQVTLRCSPISGHKSVSWYQQVLGQGPQFIFQYYEKEERGRGNFPDRFSARQFPNYSSELNVNALLLGDSALYLCASSGVGGTPGTQYFGPGTRLTVL.

The rearrangement uses TRBV7-9 and TRBJ1-2, with 10 bases identical to TRBD1. The length of the CDR3 is 14 residues. Trimming at V came to 6 bases and at J to 4 bases, leaving 5 bases not matched to a gene. Looked up from germline, CDR1 is SEHNR and CDR2 is FQNEAQ (reference sequence). The CDR3 sequence: CASRGTGESYGYTF. The CDR3 bases are TGTGCCAGCAGGGGGACAGGGGAGAGCTATGGCTACACCTTC.

This chain joins TRBV7-9 and TRBJ2-3; tentative D call: TRBD1 (6 bases). Per the germline V gene, CDR1 is SEHNR and CDR2 is FQNEAQ (reference sequence). V lost 1 base and J 2 bases, leaving 10 bases between the germline ends. The CDR3 loop spans 15 amino acids. The CDR3 DNA reads TGTGCCAGCAGCTTAGATGGGGGACACACAGATACGCAGTATTTT. This codes for CASSLDGGHTDTQYF. The whole variable domain, remainder taken from reference TRBV7-9 and TRBJ2-3, is DTGVSQNPRHKITKRGQNVTFRCDPISEHNRLYWYRQTLGQGPEFLTYFQNEAQLEKSRLLSDRFSAERPKGSFSTLEIQRTEQGDSAMYLCASSLDGGHTDTQYFGPGTRLTVL.

The chain has TRBV6-6 and TRBJ1-2, with 8 nucleotides matching TRBD1. Trimming cost V 2 bases and J 6 bases; bases outside gene matches: 8. The V gene's germline CDR1 is MNHNY and CDR2 SVGAGI (reference sequence). The CDR3 loop spans 15 amino acids. In DNA, the CDR3 is TGTGCCAGCAGTTACACCGCCTCACAGGGGGATGGCTACACCTTC. Translating gives CASSYTASQGDGYTF.

V is TRBV4-3 and J is TRBJ2-2; the D gene could be TRBD1 or TRBD2 (5 bases each). Germline V gives CDR1 LGHNA, CDR2 YSLEER. V lost 2 bases, J lost 4 bases, and 14 bases lay in between. This CDR3 is 16 amino acids long. In nucleotides, the CDR3 is TGCGCCAGCAGCCAACGAGGGGTATCGGGCACCGGGGAGCTGTTTTTT. Translation gives CASSQRGVSGTGELFF.

The chain recombines TRBV5-5 with TRBJ2-3; weak D call: TRBD1 (6 bases). The CDR3 extends over 14 amino acids. CDR1 and CDR2 from the germline V gene are SGHKS and YYEKEE (reference sequence). The germline V and J ends were trimmed by 2 bases and 2 bases, with 9 bases remaining between them. Written as DNA, the CDR3 is TGTGCCAGCAGCTTCCAGGGGTTCACAGATACGCAGTATTTT. Protein: CASSFQGFTDTQYF.

V gene TRBV14 combines with J gene TRBJ2-2; D is undetermined. V was pared by 0 bases and J by 6 bases, with 5 bases between. The CDR3 has 13 residues. The germline V gene encodes CDR1 SGHDN and CDR2 FVKESK. The CDR3 reads CASSQDLAGELFF. CDR3 nucleotides: TGTGCCAGCAGCCAAGATTTGGCCGGGGAGCTGTTTTTT.

This chain uses TRBV2 with TRBJ2-7; a weak D match, TRBD2 (7 bases). The germline gives CDR1 SNHLY, CDR2 FYNNEI. Trimming cost V 2 bases and J 5 bases, with 13 bases left between them. This CDR3 is 14 amino acids long. The CDR3: CASSETRGGNEQYF. The CDR3 bases are TGTGCCAGCAGTGAAACCCGCGGGGGCAACGAGCAGTACTTC.